This T cell receptor (beta chain) was captured in a study of blood T cell repertoires in COVID-19. Across the whole study: Both acute and convalescent COVID-19 samples were obtained from the United States, Italy and Spain. Nucleic acid was either cDNA or gDNA, and it came from T cells, B-cell-depleted T cells, or PBMCs.

The count of this clone is one. Authors' data handling: Reference gene primer amplification gave estimated nucleated cell counts. Libraries were prepared by immunoSEQ multiplex PCR; TCRdb keeps only in-frame clonotypes and omits some of them. Clone size and the V and J calls come from that table; the DNA yielded D and trimming. Altogether hundreds of thousands of clones are present, 89% being singletons, with the ten largest covering 0.7% to 1%. Germline lookup yields CDR1 LNHDA and CDR2 SQIVND (reference sequence). The CDR3 sequence is 17 residues long. With V trimmed by 8 bases and J by 1 base, 10 bases remained unmatched.

The chain has TRBV19 and TRBJ2-3, with 12 bases lining up with TRBD2. The sequence came from a young man with COVID-19, enrolled during active disease. Sequences were obtained from peripheral blood. In DNA, the CDR3 is TGTGCCAGTTCTAGCGGGAGGGCCGGATCTGGCACAGATACGCAGTATTTT. Its translation: CASSSGRAGSGTDTQYF.